The table lists the clone carrying this TCR beta chain with a few counts. Its antigen is undetermined. This CDR3 is built from 16 residues. Trimming at V came to 4 bases and at J to 0 bases, leaving 5 bases not matched to a gene. The V gene's germline CDR1 is WSHSY and CDR2 SAAADI. Those who donated were healthy bone marrow donors. The data stem from a study of cytomegalovirus exposure and HLA in healthy donors. Regarding the study as a whole: Donors belonging to an Asian-associated ancestry cluster reportedly showed fewer N-insertions in productive TCRs than the 666-donor mean, according to what a later analysis found. Within the data, a cluster of highly shared sequence variants was likely a sequencing artifact. Most CMV-associated TCR beta chains appeared HLA-restricted in a later analysis.

A multiplex PCR was run with 60 Vbeta primers and 13 Jbeta primers. Using immunoSEQ multiplex PCR, the repertoire was profiled, and TCRdb retains in-frame clones only, with some absent. Among some 150,000 clones listed, around 73% were seen once. This clonotype was obtained from a female donor in good health and CMV-seronegative. This sequence joins TRBV10-2 and TRBJ1-5, with 8 bases lining up with TRBD1. Sequencing used PBMCs. This chain's CDR3 is CASSVTDRGSNQPQHF. The CDR3 DNA reads as TGCGCCAGCAGTGTGACTGACAGGGGTAGCAATCAGCCCCAGCATTTT.